Below are 24 T cell receptor beta chains sequenced from a single sample in a study of control samples from healthy donors and cancer patients. Clones were sequenced by immunoSEQ multiplex PCR, and TCRdb holds only the in-frame ones, with some missing. This table holds roughly 50,000 clones, 95% to 97% found once. Sample: blood. Receptor source: a woman in her twenties or thirties in good health.

This chain links TRBV28 with TRBJ2-7; D remains unclear. CDR1 and CDR2 from the germline V gene are MDHEN and SYDVKM. This CDR3 is 15 amino acids long. Trimming took off 2 bases at V and 0 bases at J, with 11 bases between the two ends. The CDR3 sequence: CASSLSTESSYEQYF. The CDR3 DNA reads TGTGCCAGCAGTTTAAGTACAGAAAGCTCCTACGAGCAGTACTTC.

The V call is TRBV18, the J call TRBJ2-1, with 7 bases aligning to TRBD1. Germline CDR1 and CDR2: KGHSH and LQKENI. The CDR3 runs 15 residues. With 2 bases clipped from V and 7 bases from J, the junction kept 8 bases outside the gene matches. CDR3 region: CASSPESYRGNEQFF. CDR3 bases: TGTGCCAGCTCACCAGAATCATACAGGGGTAATGAGCAGTTCTTC.

This chain connects TRBV7-2 to TRBJ2-3; 9 positions agree with TRBD2. Germline V gene data show CDR1 as SGHTA and CDR2 as FQGNSA. The ends lost 6 bases at V and 0 bases at J; junction bases unmatched: 4. The CDR3 extends over 15 amino acids. DNA for the CDR3: TGTGCCAGCAGGAGACTAGCGGCCAGCACAGATACGCAGTATTTT. Its translation is CASRRLAASTDTQYF.

This chain joins TRBV29-1 and TRBJ2-3; 11 nucleotides match TRBD2. V lost 6 bases and J lost 5; bases outside the gene matches: 13. Germline-derived CDR1 and CDR2 are SQVTM and ANQGSEA. The CDR3 length is 16 residues. DNA of the CDR3: TGCAGCGTGGATTTGCCAGGACTAGCGGGCTTAGATACGCAGTATTTT. This sequence encodes CSVDLPGLAGLDTQYF.

CDR3: CASSAPGLGNTGELFF. The CDR3 bases are TGTGCCAGCTCCGCCCCGGGGCTAGGGAACACCGGGGAGCTGTTTTTT. The chain has TRBV5-4 and TRBJ2-2; D possibly uses TRBD1 or TRBD2 (5 bases each). Per germline, CDR1 SGHNT and CDR2 YYREEE (reference sequence). V dropped 7 bases and J dropped 1 base, with 17 bases sitting between them. This CDR3 comprises 16 residues. Drawing the rest from reference TRBV5-4 and TRBJ2-2, the complete variable domain is ETGVTQSPTHLIKTRGQQVTLRCSSQSGHNTVSWYQQALGQGPQFIFQYYREEENGRGNFPPRFSGLQFPNYSSELNVNALELDDSALYLCASSAPGLGNTGELFFGEGSRLTVL.

The genes are TRBV5-6 and TRBJ1-1, with D possibly TRBD1 on 6 matching bases. There are 16 residues in the CDR3. Germline loops: CDR1 SGHDT, CDR2 YYEEEE. V shed 3 bases and J shed 8 bases, with 23 bases lying between them. The CDR3 bases are TGTGCCAGCAGCTCAATCGGCAGGGGCGGAATCATAGAAGCTTTCTTT. Amino acids: CASSSIGRGGIIEAFF.

The CDR3 DNA follows: TGTGCCAGCAGTCAACAGAGGCAGGGCACTGAAGCTTTCTTT. Its protein product is CASSQQRQGTEAFF. The genes are TRBV6-5 and TRBJ1-1, with D possibly matching TRBD1 (5 bases). The V end was cut by 5 bases, the J end by 4 bases, with 14 bases between. The CDR3 loop spans 14 amino acids. The germline V gene has CDR1 MNHEY and CDR2 SVGAGI.

The gene calls are TRBV27 and TRBJ2-2; D is uncertain. Trimming removed 5 bases from V and 6 bases from J, with 7 bases in between. Germline CDR1 is MNHEY and CDR2 is SMNVEV (reference sequence). The CDR3 length is 12 residues. As DNA, the CDR3 is TGTGCCAGCAGTCATGGACCCGGGGAGCTGTTTTTT. Amino acids: CASSHGPGELFF.

The rearrangement uses TRBV2 and TRBJ2-3; 8 bases agree with TRBD2. Germline CDR1 SNHLY, CDR2 FYNNEI. The CDR3 runs 15 residues. Unmatched junction bases numbered 9, after V lost 4 bases and J lost 6 bases. CDR3 sequence: CASSGGGTLGDTQYF. In DNA, the CDR3 is TGTGCCAGCAGTGGCGGGGGGACCCTTGGGGATACGCAGTATTTT.

The V and J genes are TRBV30 and TRBJ2-2; D gene uncertain. The CDR3 covers 12 residues. Germline loops: CDR1 GTSNPN, CDR2 SVGIG (reference sequence). Trimming took off 2 bases at V and 6 bases at J, with 7 bases between the two ends. The CDR3, as DNA: TGTGCCTGGAGTTTTGTGGCCGGGGAGCTGTTTTTT. Encoded protein: CAWSFVAGELFF. Together with reference TRBV30 and TRBJ2-2, the CDR3 gives the full variable domain: SQTIHQWPATLVQPVGSPLSLECTVEGTSNPNLYWYRQAAGRGLQLLFYSVGIGQISSEVPQNLSASRPQDRQFILSSKKLLLSDSGFYLCAWSFVAGELFFGEGSRLTVL.

The rearrangement joins TRBV7-9 to TRBJ2-1; 8 bases line up with TRBD2. The V segment lost 1 base and the J segment 3 bases; nucleotides outside the gene matches: 8. The CDR3 covers 17 residues. Per the germline V gene, CDR1 is SEHNR and CDR2 is FQNEAQ (reference sequence). Here the CDR3 DNA reads TGTGCCAGCAGCTTAGGGTTCGGGACTAGGGACTACAATGAGCAGTTCTTC. Translated, it gives CASSLGFGTRDYNEQFF. Together with reference TRBV7-9 and TRBJ2-1, the CDR3 gives the full variable domain: DTGVSQNPRHKITKRGQNVTFRCDPISEHNRLYWYRQTLGQGPEFLTYFQNEAQLEKSRLLSDRFSAERPKGSFSTLEIQRTEQGDSAMYLCASSLGFGTRDYNEQFFGPGTRLTVL.

The chain recombines TRBV3-1 (or the pseudogene TRBV3-2) with TRBJ1-5; no definite D call. Germline assignment: CDR1 LGHDT and CDR2 YNNKEL (reference sequence). Deletions cut 6 bases from V and 5 bases from J, with 14 bases between. CDR3 length equals 14 residues. As DNA, the CDR3 is TGTGCCAGCAGTCATGGACGGACCGATCAGCCCCAGCATTTT. Encoded protein: CASSHGRTDQPQHF.

A word on this clone: Other DNA sequences in the same sample also yield this CDR3. The J gene is TRBJ1-1, the V gene TRBV6-5; 7 nucleotides line up with TRBD1. This CDR3 contains 13 residues. CDR1 and CDR2 from the germline V gene are MNHEY and SVGAGI. The V and J ends lost 6 bases and 4 bases, in that order; junction bases with no gene match: 5. This CDR3 is CASRRDSLTEAFF. For the CDR3, the DNA is TGTGCCAGCAGGAGGGACAGCCTCACTGAAGCTTTCTTT.

The rearrangement joins TRBV28 to TRBJ2-1, with 8 bases fitting TRBD1. CDR1 is MDHEN and CDR2 is SYDVKM in the germline V gene. CDR3 length equals 16 residues. J lost 8 bases, V lost 3 bases, and 12 bases had no gene match. For the CDR3, the DNA is TGTGCCAGCAGTTTCTCCTGGACAGGGCTGGGGGATGAGCAGTTCTTC. This gives the protein CASSFSWTGLGDEQFF.

This chain uses TRBV6-5 with TRBJ2-1, with a tentative D call TRBD2 (6 bases). V lost 7 bases and J 4 bases, leaving 11 bases between the germline ends. Germline loops: CDR1 MNHEY, CDR2 SVGAGI. The CDR3 covers 13 residues. CDR3 DNA: TGTGCCAGCAAGGCTAGCGTTTACAATGAGCAGTTCTTC. Its translation is CASKASVYNEQFF.

V gene TRBV5-1 combines with J gene TRBJ2-7; possible D gene TRBD2, 6 bases. CDR3 length equals 15 residues. Trimming took 4 bases from V and 7 from J, leaving 21 bases between them. Germline V gene sequence: CDR1 SGHRS, CDR2 YFSETQ. DNA of the CDR3: TGCGCCAGCAGCCCCGGCGGGGTCGCCGCGAGTGAGCAGTACTTC. This codes for CASSPGGVAASEQYF.

The J gene is TRBJ1-2, the V gene TRBV2; tentative D call: TRBD1 (5 bases). Trimming removed 8 bases at V and 8 bases at J, with 15 bases between. The length of the CDR3 is 12 residues. Germline-derived CDR1 and CDR2 are SNHLY and FYNNEI. CDR3 sequence: CASGGRALGYTF. In DNA form, the CDR3 reads TGTGCCAGCGGTGGCAGGGCGCTAGGCTACACCTTC.

The chain couples TRBV28 to TRBJ1-5; 8 bases match TRBD1. The CDR3 runs 16 residues. V shed 3 bases and J 0 bases; nucleotides not matched to a gene: 4. Germline V lookup: CDR1 MDHEN, CDR2 SYDVKM. CDR3 nucleotide sequence: TGTGCCAGCAGTTTCCAGGGGGCGGGTAGCAATCAGCCCCAGCATTTT. Amino acids: CASSFQGAGSNQPQHF.

The V gene is TRBV27, the J gene TRBJ1-5; TRBD1 might be the D (6 bases). V lost 0 bases and J lost 0, with 9 bases in between. This CDR3 is built from 16 residues. Germline values: CDR1 MNHEY, CDR2 SMNVEV (reference sequence). The CDR3 sequence is CASSLSGQHSNQPQHF. CDR3 coding DNA: TGTGCCAGCAGTTTATCTGGACAGCATAGCAATCAGCCCCAGCATTTT.

V is TRBV7-2 and J is TRBJ2-7, with D hard to call. Germline lookup yields CDR1 SGHTA and CDR2 FQGNSA. V was shortened by 3 bases and J by 3 bases, with 9 bases between the two germline ends. The length of the CDR3 is 13 residues. The CDR3 loop is CASSLVDGYEQYF. Written as DNA, the CDR3 is TGTGCCAGCAGCTTGGTCGACGGCTACGAGCAGTACTTC.

J is TRBJ1-2 and V is TRBV5-1, with D possibly being TRBD1 (5 bases). V lost 0 bases, J lost 0 bases, and 6 bases lay in between. CDR3 size: 14 residues. CDR1 is SGHRS and CDR2 is YFSETQ in the germline V gene. The CDR3 loop reads CASSLGQSNYGYTF. The CDR3 nucleotides read TGCGCCAGCAGCTTGGGACAGTCTAACTATGGCTACACCTTC.

CDR3 protein: CASSVAGTSGSGNQETQYF. The CDR3 DNA reads TGTGCCAGCAGCGTAGCCGGGACTAGCGGGAGTGGGAACCAAGAGACCCAGTACTTC. The chain combines TRBV9 with TRBJ2-5; 14 bases fit TRBD2. The germline CDR1 and CDR2 sequences are SGDLS and YYNGEE. Trimming took 0 bases from V and 0 from J; bases not matched to a gene: 7. The length of the CDR3 is 19 residues.

The rearrangement joins TRBV13 to TRBJ2-7, with 10 bases that match TRBD2. CDR1 is PRHDT, CDR2 FYEKMQ, per germline (reference sequence). This CDR3 is built from 15 residues. Unmatched junction bases numbered 5, after V lost 4 bases and J lost 2 bases. The CDR3 sequence is CASSSWTSGPYEQYF. In DNA form, the CDR3 reads TGTGCCAGCAGCTCCTGGACTAGCGGACCCTACGAGCAGTACTTC.

This chain uses TRBV7-9 with TRBJ2-2; TRBD2 matches 9 bases. J was trimmed by 3 bases and V by 3 bases; bases with no gene match: 5. This CDR3 is built from 16 residues. Germline V lookup: CDR1 SEHNR, CDR2 FQNEAQ (reference sequence). Written as DNA, the CDR3 is TGTGCCAGCAGCTTTTGGCTAGCGGGACACACCGGGGAGCTGTTTTTT. Protein sequence: CASSFWLAGHTGELFF.